Detailed here is one T cell receptor (beta chain). Its antigen is not known. The CDR3 runs 13 residues. V gave up 1 base and J gave up 6 bases, with 6 bases separating them. Germline loops: CDR1 SEHNR, CDR2 FQNEAQ (reference sequence). The record originates from a study of pediatric ulcerative colitis. The overall study: Ulcerative colitis patients had pancolitis or left-sided colitis, with confirming histology.

Findings and caveats of the study: Blood-rectal clonal overlap within each person was significantly higher in ulcerative colitis patients than controls.

The repertoire was sequenced with immunoSEQ multiplex PCR; TCRdb's copy has only in-frame clones and lacks some. The data contain more than 50,000 clones, about three quarters of them singletons. The diagnostic colonoscopy in ulcerative colitis patients preceded any immunosuppressive treatment. This sequence originates from a boy aged 5-17 years with moderate ulcerative colitis. The chain uses TRBV7-9 and TRBJ2-2, with D perhaps matching TRBD1 or TRBD2 (5 bases each). Sequencing input: blood. This CDR3 reads CASSLVGAGELFF. DNA for the CDR3: TGTGCCAGCAGCTTAGTGGGGGCCGGGGAGCTGTTTTTT.